This T cell receptor beta chain appears in the sequencing data of a study of shared clonotypes between healthy human individuals. Every donor was a Caucasian adult from Nashville, Tennessee. Division of CD4+ cells produced a CD45RA+ naive subset and a CD45RA-negative memory subset. Libraries were prepared by immunoSEQ multiplex PCR; TCRdb keeps only in-frame clonotypes and omits some of them. The sample lists roughly 2.4 million clones, almost 96% occurring once. Germline V CDR1 and CDR2: WNHNN, SYGVQD (reference sequence). The length of the CDR3 is 14 residues. Trimming stripped 10 bases from V and 2 bases from J, with 14 bases between.

The sequenced sample consisted of naive CD4+ T cells sorted from blood. The subset: CD45RA+ positively selected. The clonotype comes from a man aged 18 to 29 in good health. This chain joins TRBV10-1 and TRBJ2-2; D might be TRBD1 (6 bases). CDR3 sequence (DNA): TGCGCCACCCCGGGACACTTAAACACCGGGGAGCTGTTTTTT. This gives the protein CATPGHLNTGELFF.